This TCR beta chain is drawn from a study of cytomegalovirus exposure and HLA in healthy donors. As for the study in general: HLA-typed donors contributed 65 million to 95 million unique TCRs, which were held in an early data release. Findings and caveats of the study: CMV serostatus was the sole immune exposure data available. Reports described diagnosis of cytomegalovirus status by the classifier as highly specific and sensitive. Most CMV-associated TCR beta chains appeared HLA-restricted in a later analysis.

Trimming left V 0 bases short and J 4 bases short, with 10 bases between. This CDR3 has 14 amino acids. In germline, CDR1 is SGHRS, CDR2 YFSETQ. To note about this clone: Its antigen is not identified.

Both 60 Vbeta primers and 13 Jbeta primers went into the PCR. Assay: immunoSEQ multiplex PCR; the TCRdb copy retains only in-frame clones and omits some. The data show more than 200,000 clones, about three quarters seen once. This TCR came from a young man in good health and CMV-seronegative. Sequenced input: PBMCs. This chain connects TRBV5-1 to TRBJ1-1; D is undetermined. This CDR3 is CASSLGETGTEAFF. The CDR3 region has the DNA TGCGCCAGCAGCTTGGGGGAGACGGGCACTGAAGCTTTCTTT.